One and the same sample provided the 24 T cell receptor beta chains below, sequenced in a study of OX40 agonist ivuxolimab in advanced cancers. The library came from the immunoSEQ multiplex PCR assay. The immuneACCESS repertoire file appears here via TCRdb, limited to in-frame rearrangements. These files lack a portion of the clones; in checked studies, under half of the deficit traces to unresolved V genes, and the cause of the others is not known. Within this sample are about 46,000 clones, with 70% to 85% of them counted one time only. Of the sample, 1.5% to 2% is held by the ten largest clones. Sequencing used CD4+ or CD8+ T cells sorted from blood, obtained in a trial of the OX40 agonist ivuxolimab. The receptors were gathered from an adult with an advanced solid tumor such as melanoma, head and neck, liver or kidney cancer.

V usage is TRBV7-2 and J usage is TRBJ1-2; D is perhaps TRBD1 (6 bases). The CDR3 length is 14 residues. Germline CDR1 and CDR2: SGHTA and FQGNSA. V lost 7 bases to trimming and J lost 3 bases, with 15 bases between them. This chain's CDR3 is CASTPQGEYYGYTF. The CDR3 DNA is TGTGCCAGCACCCCACAGGGCGAATACTATGGCTACACCTTC.

The rearrangement uses TRBV11-2 and TRBJ1-2; D uncertain. V shed 1 base and J shed 5 bases, with 8 bases lying between them. The germline CDR1 and CDR2 sequences are SGHAT and FQNNGV. This CDR3 contains 13 residues. The CDR3 is CASSLAGVYGYTF. The CDR3, as DNA: TGTGCCAGCAGCTTAGCGGGAGTGTATGGCTACACCTTC.

This sequence joins TRBV5-1 and TRBJ2-1; 10 bases map to TRBD2. The germline V gene encodes CDR1 SGHRS and CDR2 YFSETQ. The V and J ends lost 4 bases and 6 bases, in that order; junction bases with no gene match: 10. This CDR3 is built from 16 residues. Written as DNA, the CDR3 is TGCGCCAGCAGCCGTGAGACTAGCGGGTCCCGCAATGAGCAGTTCTTC. It translates to CASSRETSGSRNEQFF.

The V and J genes are TRBV10-3 and TRBJ1-3, with D tentatively TRBD1 (5 bases). With 11 bases removed from V and 1 base from J, the gap between germline ends came to 12 bases. The CDR3 length is 13 residues. The germline gives CDR1 ENHRY, CDR2 SYGVKD. The CDR3 spells CASFRESGNTIYF. In DNA, the CDR3 is TGTGCCTCCTTCAGGGAATCTGGAAACACCATATATTTT.

V is TRBV4-1 and J is TRBJ1-4, with D possibly TRBD1 on 6 matching bases. CDR1 MGHRA and CDR2 YSYEKL come from the germline V gene. The CDR3 is made up of 14 amino acids. V lost 5 bases and J 5 bases, leaving 12 bases between the germline ends. CDR3 sequence: CASSVPGVNEKLFF. The CDR3, as DNA: TGCGCCAGCAGCGTGCCAGGGGTAAATGAAAAACTGTTTTTT.

The V and J genes are TRBV5-8 and TRBJ2-2, with D perhaps TRBD1 (5 bases). Trimming cost V 4 bases and J 4 bases, with 8 bases left between them. Germline V lookup: CDR1 SGHTS, CDR2 YDEGEE. The CDR3 has 13 amino acids. The CDR3 nucleotides read TGTGCCAGCAGCCGACAGATCACCGGGGAGCTGTTTTTT. Protein: CASSRQITGELFF.

The chain has TRBV25-1 and TRBJ2-7; 7 bases map to TRBD1. This CDR3 has 12 residues. The V gene end was trimmed by 8 bases and the J gene end by 3 bases; junction bases not matched to a gene: 4. The germline V gene encodes CDR1 MGHDK and CDR2 SYGVNS. The CDR3 nucleotides are TGTGCCAGCGCCGGGACAGTCTACGAGCAGTACTTC. It codes for CASAGTVYEQYF.

As to this clone: The same CDR3 is also encoded by other DNA sequences in this sample. The rearrangement joins TRBV19 to TRBJ1-2, with 8 positions matching TRBD1. The germline V gene encodes CDR1 LNHDA and CDR2 SQIVND (reference sequence). With 7 bases clipped from V and 3 bases from J, the junction kept 10 bases outside the gene matches. The CDR3 is 15 residues long. As DNA, the CDR3 is TGTGCCAGTACCCCTCCGGGACAGGAGGACTATGGCTACACCTTC. Encoded protein: CASTPPGQEDYGYTF.

This rearrangement joins TRBV30 to TRBJ2-5, with D tentatively TRBD1 (5 bases). Trimming took 3 bases from V and 5 from J, leaving 13 bases between them. The CDR3 spans 13 residues. The germline V gene has CDR1 GTSNPN and CDR2 SVGIG (reference sequence). The CDR3 protein is CAWRTRAGETQYF. As DNA, the CDR3 is TGTGCCTGGAGGACCCGGGCAGGGGAGACCCAGTACTTC.

The table lists this clone with a count of one. The V call is TRBV19, the J call TRBJ2-3, with 8 bases aligning to TRBD2. Germline CDR1 LNHDA, CDR2 SQIVND (reference sequence). The CDR3 spans 14 residues. Trimming took 5 bases from V and 5 from J; bases not matched to a gene: 6. DNA of the CDR3: TGTGCCAGTAGTCAAGCGGGGGTGGGAGATACGCAGTATTTT. It yields the protein CASSQAGVGDTQYF.

V and J are TRBV28 and TRBJ1-1, with D possibly TRBD1 on 5 matching bases. Germline assignment: CDR1 MDHEN and CDR2 SYDVKM. Trimming took 1 base from V and 11 from J, leaving 11 bases between them. The CDR3 has 12 residues. The CDR3 protein is CASSLYRGEAFF. In DNA form, the CDR3 reads TGTGCCAGCAGTTTATATCGGGGGGAGGCTTTCTTT.

This clone has only one observation. The chain carries TRBV19 and TRBJ1-1; D gene ambiguous. V shed 5 bases and J shed 4 bases, with 11 bases lying between them. Germline V gene data show CDR1 as LNHDA and CDR2 as SQIVND (reference sequence). The CDR3 has 13 residues. In DNA, the CDR3 is TGTGCCAGTAGTGTTGGGCGAGCCACTGAAGCTTTCTTT. It specifies CASSVGRATEAFF. Variable domain in full (rest from reference TRBV19 and TRBJ1-1): DGGITQSPKYLFRKEGQNVTLSCEQNLNHDAMYWYRQDPGQGLRLIYYSQIVNDFQKGDIAEGYSVSREKKESFPLTVTSAQKNPTAFYLCASSVGRATEAFFGQGTRLTVV.

The CDR3 reads CASSSGTGSKRGEAFF. In DNA, the CDR3 is TGCGCCAGCAGCTCCGGGACAGGGTCGAAAAGGGGTGAAGCTTTCTTT. This chain uses TRBV5-1 with TRBJ1-1; 9 bases fit TRBD1. V dropped 3 bases and J dropped 7; count of bases not matched to a gene: 13. The CDR3 extends over 16 amino acids. Looked up from germline, CDR1 is SGHRS and CDR2 is YFSETQ.

The gene calls are TRBV2 and TRBJ1-5; TRBD1 matches at 9 bases. Unmatched junction bases numbered 8, after V lost 8 bases and J lost 6 bases. The CDR3 has 14 residues. Germline CDR1 and CDR2: SNHLY and FYNNEI. The CDR3 sequence is CASQQGARSQPQHF. In DNA, the CDR3 is TGTGCCAGCCAACAGGGGGCGCGTAGTCAGCCCCAGCATTTT.

This clone was counted a single time. The chain employs TRBV2 and TRBJ1-2; D gene uncertain. Trimming stripped 4 bases from V and 14 bases from J, with 14 bases between. The germline V gene has CDR1 SNHLY and CDR2 FYNNEI. The CDR3 runs 11 residues. Here the CDR3 reads CASSVAEPETF. The CDR3 DNA reads as TGTGCCAGCAGTGTAGCAGAGCCCGAAACCTTC.

The genes are TRBV6-5 and TRBJ2-7; perhaps D is TRBD1 or TRBD2 (6 bases each). This CDR3 is 11 amino acids long. Germline lookup yields CDR1 MNHEY and CDR2 SVGAGI. V lost 7 bases and J lost 10, with 14 bases in between. The CDR3 protein is CASTLGGYQYF. The CDR3 DNA reads as TGTGCCAGCACCTTGGGGGGCTACCAGTACTTC.

This clone was detected only a few times. For the CDR3, the DNA is TGTGCCAGCAGCGCGCGACTCGGGCAGGGCACTGAAGCTTTCTTT. Residues: CASSARLGQGTEAFF. The J gene is TRBJ1-1, the V gene TRBV9; maybe TRBD1 (5 bases). V was clipped by 3 bases and J by 4 bases, with 16 bases between them. CDR3 size: 15 residues. Per germline, CDR1 SGDLS and CDR2 YYNGEE.

The chain couples TRBV30 to TRBJ1-6; D remains unclear. V lost 2 bases to trimming and J lost 7 bases, with 12 bases between them. Germline values: CDR1 GTSNPN, CDR2 SVGIG (reference sequence). The CDR3 extends over 14 amino acids. Written as DNA, the CDR3 is TGTGCCTGGAGTCCTCGGGGTGGCAATTCACCCCTCCACTTT. This translates into CAWSPRGGNSPLHF.

The chain employs TRBV7-4 and TRBJ2-1, with 10 bases aligning to TRBD2. V shed 0 bases, J shed 7 bases, and the junction held 6 bases outside the gene matches. This CDR3 has 16 amino acids. CDR1 is SGHVT, CDR2 SQSDAQ, per germline. The CDR3 DNA is TGTGCCAGCAGCTTAGCTGTACTAGCGGGGCTAAATGAGCAGTTCTTC. This encodes CASSLAVLAGLNEQFF.

The rearrangement links TRBV5-1 to TRBJ1-1; no definite D call. Trimming took off 0 bases at V and 8 bases at J, with 11 bases between the two ends. Germline CDR1 SGHRS, CDR2 YFSETQ. This CDR3 contains 13 residues. CDR3 region: CASSLGNLGEAFF. The DNA of the CDR3 is TGCGCCAGCAGCTTGGGGAACTTAGGAGAAGCTTTCTTT.

J is TRBJ2-2 and V is TRBV9; D might be TRBD1 (6 bases). CDR3 length: 16 residues. The germline CDR1 and CDR2 sequences are SGDLS and YYNGEE. Trimming shortened V by 3 bases and J by 4 bases, and 16 bases separated the two germline ends. The CDR3: CASSGMMGAGTGELFF. CDR3 DNA: TGTGCCAGCAGCGGCATGATGGGGGCGGGCACCGGGGAGCTGTTTTTT.

V usage is TRBV5-1 and J usage is TRBJ2-7; the D gene is possibly TRBD1 (6 bases). The germline gives CDR1 SGHRS, CDR2 YFSETQ. The CDR3 totals 16 residues. V lost 4 bases and J 0 bases, leaving 17 bases between the germline ends. The CDR3 DNA reads as TGCGCCAGCAGCCCCCTACCCCAGGGGAGCTCCTACGAGCAGTACTTC. This codes for CASSPLPQGSSYEQYF.

This CDR3 is CAWSGRGREQFF. The CDR3, as DNA: TGTGCCTGGAGTGGGCGGGGAAGGGAGCAGTTCTTC. The V gene is TRBV30, the J gene TRBJ2-1, with D tentatively TRBD2 (6 bases). CDR1 and CDR2 from the germline V gene are GTSNPN and SVGIG (reference sequence). The CDR3 covers 12 residues. The germline V and J ends were trimmed by 1 base and 10 bases, with 11 bases remaining between them.

This rearrangement joins TRBV7-2 to TRBJ1-6; TRBD1 is a possible D gene (6 bases). This CDR3 is built from 18 residues. CDR1 and CDR2 (germline): SGHTA, FQGNSA. The V gene lost 6 bases and the J gene lost 1 base, with 19 bases spanning the gap. CDR3 sequence reads: CASRLRGGPRSYNSPLHF. The CDR3 DNA reads as TGTGCCAGCAGATTACGGGGGGGCCCCCGGTCCTATAATTCACCCCTCCACTTT.